The 6 T cell receptor beta chains in this list originate from one sample, sequenced in a study of early T cells in non-severe SARS-CoV-2 infection. TCRdb re-derived calls from the 5' RACE reads in MiXCR, one entry per CDR3 protein. Of about 55,000 distinct CDR3 sequences listed, around 6.6% are singletons. The sequences come from whole blood, collected at baseline. Receptors originate from an adult who was a healthcare worker with PCR-confirmed SARS-CoV-2 infection or an uninfected control (not recorded which).

This clonotype showed up many times. The chain couples TRBV4-3 to TRBJ2-2, with a tentative D call TRBD2 (7 bases). The germline CDR1 and CDR2 sequences are LGHNA and YSLEER. The CDR3 covers 16 residues. V lost 0 bases and J 5 bases, leaving 13 bases between the germline ends. The CDR3 DNA is TGCGCCAGCAGCCAAGAACGGGGGGCGCGGACCGGGGAGCTGTTTTTT. Its protein is CASSQERGARTGELFF.

A few counts support this clonotype. This chain links TRBV4-3 with TRBJ2-2, with D possibly matching TRBD2 (5 bases). This CDR3 has 17 residues. Germline CDR1 is LGHNA and CDR2 is YSLEER. Trimming left V 1 base short and J 6 bases short, with 18 bases between. The CDR3 DNA follows: TGCGCCAGCAGCCAAGCTATTCAGAGAGGGCCCCCCGGGGAGCTGTTTTTT. Translation gives CASSQAIQRGPPGELFF.

This clonotype was found many times. The chain joins TRBV20-1 to TRBJ2-3; 9 bases match TRBD1. This CDR3 is built from 14 residues. Germline V lookup: CDR1 DFQATT, CDR2 SNEGSKA (reference sequence). CDR3 region: CSAGTGTITDTQYF. CDR3 in DNA: TGCAGCGCAGGGACAGGGACGATCACAGATACGCAGTATTTT.

At least ten counts were recorded for this clonotype. The chain combines TRBV6-6 with TRBJ1-5; 9 bases line up with TRBD1. Trimming at V came to 4 bases and at J to 0 bases, leaving 10 bases not matched to a gene. The germline gives CDR1 MNHNY, CDR2 SVGAGI (reference sequence). This CDR3 contains 18 residues. This CDR3 is CASSSRGGQGPSNQPQHF. In DNA form, the CDR3 reads TGTGCCAGCAGTTCACGGGGGGGACAGGGACCTAGCAATCAGCCCCAGCATTTT.

The chain recombines TRBV28 with TRBJ2-7; D may be TRBD2 (6 bases). This CDR3 has 14 residues. Trimming cost V 2 bases and J 1 base, with 9 bases left between them. Germline CDR1 is MDHEN and CDR2 is SYDVKM. This chain's CDR3 is CASSLAGLSYEQYF. In DNA, the CDR3 is TGTGCCAGCAGTTTAGCGGGACTTTCCTACGAGCAGTACTTC.

This clonotype was counted between two and nine times. The chain recombines TRBV7-9 with TRBJ2-7; 7 bases match TRBD1. The CDR3 extends over 12 amino acids. V was pared by 8 bases and J by 1 base, with 2 bases of the junction left unmatched. Germline V lookup: CDR1 SEHNR, CDR2 FQNEAQ (reference sequence). The CDR3 DNA reads TGTGCCAGCGGCAGGGGGTCCTACGAGCAGTACTTC. Translated: CASGRGSYEQYF.